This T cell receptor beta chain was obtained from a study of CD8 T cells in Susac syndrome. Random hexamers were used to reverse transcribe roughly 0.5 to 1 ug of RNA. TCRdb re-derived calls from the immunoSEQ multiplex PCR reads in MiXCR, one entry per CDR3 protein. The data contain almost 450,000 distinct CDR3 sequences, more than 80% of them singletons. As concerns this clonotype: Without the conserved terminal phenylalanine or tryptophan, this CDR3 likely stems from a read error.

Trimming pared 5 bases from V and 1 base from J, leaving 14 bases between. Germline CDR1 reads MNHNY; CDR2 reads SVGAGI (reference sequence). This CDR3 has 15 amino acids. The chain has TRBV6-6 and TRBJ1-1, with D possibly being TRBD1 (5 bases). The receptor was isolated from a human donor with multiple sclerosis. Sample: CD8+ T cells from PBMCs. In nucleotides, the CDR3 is TGTGCCAGCAGTCCCAGGGCGGGGGAGAACACTGAAGCTTTCCTT. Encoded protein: CASSPRAGENTEAFL.